A single sample is the source of the 20 T cell receptor beta chains below, sequenced in a study. One entry per CDR3 protein, called by TCRdb with MiXCR from the RT-PCR reads. The sample contains about 680,000 distinct CDR3 sequences, more than 13% of which appear only once. Sequenced: memory CD4+ T cells from blood. All receptors derive from a female donor in good health, serving as a healthy control.

The sample holds many counts of this clonotype. The J gene is TRBJ2-6, the V gene TRBV5-1; D ambiguous. Germline assignment: CDR1 SGHRS and CDR2 YFSETQ. This CDR3 is 15 amino acids long. Trimming stripped 1 base from V and 2 bases from J, with 7 bases between. In nucleotides, the CDR3 is TGCGCCAGCAGCTTGTCAGGCGCTGGGGCCAACGTCCTGACTTTC. Its protein product is CASSLSGAGANVLTF.

This clonotype was picked up many times. The chain employs TRBV7-9 and TRBJ2-7; maybe TRBD2 (5 bases). The V gene's germline CDR1 is SEHNR and CDR2 FQNEAQ (reference sequence). The CDR3 extends over 14 amino acids. Trimming left V 2 bases short and J 1 base short, with 9 bases between. This chain's CDR3 is CASSLSRESYEQYF. The CDR3 DNA reads TGTGCCAGCAGCTTATCGAGGGAATCCTACGAGCAGTACTTC. The full variable domain, rest sourced from reference TRBV7-9 and TRBJ2-7, is DTGVSQNPRHKITKRGQNVTFRCDPISEHNRLYWYRQTLGQGPEFLTYFQNEAQLEKSRLLSDRFSAERPKGSFSTLEIQRTEQGDSAMYLCASSLSRESYEQYFGPGTRLTVT.

This clonotype has a handful of counts. The chain couples TRBV12-3 or TRBV12-4 to TRBJ2-1, with TRBD2 matching over 11 bases. The CDR3 loop spans 13 amino acids. After removal of 5 bases from V and 15 bases from J, the junction contained 9 bases not matched to a gene. This CDR3 is CASSDRLAGLLFF. The CDR3 nucleotides read TGTGCCAGCAGTGACAGACTAGCGGGACTCCTGTTCTTC.

This clonotype was observed at least ten times. The V gene is TRBV29-1, the J gene TRBJ2-3; no clear D gene. The germline V gene encodes CDR1 SQVTM and CDR2 ANQGSEA. Trimming removed 5 bases from V and 0 bases from J, with 9 bases in between. This CDR3 spans 13 amino acids. The CDR3 is CSVLAASTDTQYF. CDR3 sequence (DNA): TGCAGCGTTCTGGCGGCTAGCACAGATACGCAGTATTTT.

The chain carries TRBV20-1 and TRBJ2-3; D is perhaps TRBD2 (7 bases). Germline V gene lookup returns CDR1 DFQATT and CDR2 SNEGSKA (reference sequence). Trimming pared 0 bases from V and 11 bases from J, leaving 24 bases between. CDR3 length equals 16 residues. The CDR3 loop is CSARDGGGISRGGQYF. The CDR3 coding sequence is TGCAGTGCTAGAGATGGCGGGGGCATATCGAGAGGGGGGCAGTATTTT.

This clonotype was found many times. The chain links TRBV5-5 to TRBJ2-2; D is unclear. This CDR3 is 13 amino acids long. Germline lookup yields CDR1 SGHKS and CDR2 YYEKEE (reference sequence). Deletions cut 7 bases from V and 6 bases from J, with 13 bases between. Here the CDR3 reads CASLTWGSGELFF. The CDR3, as DNA: TGTGCCAGCCTTACCTGGGGTTCCGGGGAGCTGTTTTTT.

This clonotype was counted ten times or more. The CDR3 DNA sequence: TGCAGTGCTAGAGATAGAACTAGCTTTTCCCTCGAGCAGTACTTC. It codes for CSARDRTSFSLEQYF. The chain links TRBV20-1 to TRBJ2-7, with TRBD2 as a possible D gene (6 bases). The CDR3 length is 15 residues. Deletions cut 0 bases from V and 6 bases from J, with 18 bases between. Germline loops: CDR1 DFQATT, CDR2 SNEGSKA (reference sequence).

This clonotype was observed at least ten times. The genes are TRBV12-3 or TRBV12-4 and TRBJ1-1; tentatively, D is TRBD1 (5 bases). V shed 3 bases and J shed 4 bases, with 12 bases lying between them. The CDR3 is 14 amino acids. The chain's CDR3 is CASSLAGTVTEAFF. The CDR3 DNA is TGTGCCAGCAGTTTGGCAGGGACCGTCACTGAAGCTTTCTTT.

The chain combines TRBV4-1 with TRBJ2-1; D is possibly TRBD1 (6 bases). The CDR3 sequence is 15 residues long. The germline gives CDR1 MGHRA, CDR2 YSYEKL. The V end was cut by 0 bases, the J end by 7 bases, with 13 bases between. The CDR3 DNA sequence: TGCGCCAGCAGCCAAGATACAGGGTTGTTTAATGAGCAGTTCTTC. Encoded protein: CASSQDTGLFNEQFF.

This clonotype was seen at least ten times. This chain joins TRBV12-3 or TRBV12-4 and TRBJ2-1; D is ambiguous. The CDR3 has 12 amino acids. V lost 6 bases and J 8 bases, leaving 11 bases between the germline ends. CDR3 residues: CASRKDTHEQFF. In DNA form, the CDR3 reads TGTGCCAGCAGGAAAGACACTCATGAGCAGTTCTTC.

The chain employs TRBV20-1 and TRBJ1-1; perhaps TRBD1 as D (6 bases). There are 14 residues in the CDR3. The V gene lost 5 bases and the J gene lost 5 bases, with 18 bases spanning the gap. Germline V gene data show CDR1 as DFQATT and CDR2 as SNEGSKA (reference sequence). The CDR3 loop is CSALKPGGGTEAFF. The DNA for the CDR3 is TGCAGTGCTCTAAAGCCGGGGGGCGGTACTGAAGCTTTCTTT.

This clonotype was found many times. The chain carries TRBV4-3 and TRBJ2-1; 14 positions match TRBD2. CDR1 is LGHNA and CDR2 is YSLEER in the germline V gene. V lost 4 bases and J lost 7; bases outside the gene matches: 15. The CDR3 has 19 residues. CDR3 sequence (DNA): TGCGCCAGCAGCCCAGGACCGGGGACTAGCGGGAGTCTGGGGAATGAGCAGTTCTTC. Encoded protein: CASSPGPGTSGSLGNEQFF.

This clonotype has ten or more counts. The V gene is TRBV9, the J gene TRBJ2-7, with D hard to call. Trimming stripped 4 bases from V and 6 bases from J, with 14 bases between. There are 13 residues in the CDR3. CDR1 is SGDLS, CDR2 YYNGEE, per germline. The CDR3, as DNA: TGTGCCAGCAGCCCCTGGGCCCTCGGCGAGCAGTACTTC. Amino acid sequence: CASSPWALGEQYF.

This clonotype showed up many times. The chain is built from TRBV30 and TRBJ1-3; D is undetermined. Germline CDR1 is GTSNPN and CDR2 is SVGIG (reference sequence). The CDR3 sequence is 14 residues long. V lost 2 bases, J lost 2 bases, and 10 bases lay in between. In DNA form, the CDR3 reads TGTGCCTGGAGTTGGGGATCGGCTGGAAACACCATATATTTT. Amino acids: CAWSWGSAGNTIYF.

This clonotype has only a few counts. The V and J genes are TRBV28 and TRBJ1-2; D is possibly TRBD1 (5 bases). This CDR3 contains 16 residues. V lost 6 bases and J 2 bases, leaving 19 bases between the germline ends. Per germline, CDR1 MDHEN and CDR2 SYDVKM. The CDR3 DNA follows: TGTGCCAGCAGCCCCTACTGGGGCAGGTCCAACTATGGCTACACCTTC. This codes for CASSPYWGRSNYGYTF.

This clonotype was counted between two and nine times. The CDR3 bases are TGTGCCAGCAGCTCTAACAGGGTTCCCGGGGAGCTGTTTTTT. It encodes CASSSNRVPGELFF. The V call is TRBV7-9, the J call TRBJ2-2, with D maybe TRBD1 (6 bases). The V end was cut by 4 bases, the J end by 6 bases, with 12 bases between. Germline V gene lookup returns CDR1 SEHNR and CDR2 FQNEAQ (reference sequence). CDR3 length: 14 residues.

This clonotype was detected a few times. The chain is built from TRBV3-1 and TRBJ2-2; 10 positions match TRBD1. The V gene's germline CDR1 is LGHDT and CDR2 YNNKEL (reference sequence). CDR3 length: 13 residues. Trimming cost V 6 bases and J 7 bases; bases outside gene matches: 2. CDR3 nucleotides: TGTGCCAGCAGAGACAGGGGGCACGGGGAGCTGTTTTTT. This gives the protein CASRDRGHGELFF.

This clonotype was picked up a small number of times. The V gene is TRBV18, the J gene TRBJ1-5, with D unresolved. Trimming stripped 3 bases from V and 5 bases from J, with 5 bases between. Germline loops: CDR1 KGHSH, CDR2 LQKENI. This CDR3 spans 12 amino acids. The CDR3 loop is CASSPEDQPQHF. The DNA of the CDR3 is TGTGCCAGCTCACCCGAAGATCAGCCCCAGCATTTT. Full variable domain (outside the CDR3, taken from reference TRBV18 and TRBJ1-5): NAGVMQNPRHLVRRRGQEARLRCSPMKGHSHVYWYRQLPEEGLKFMVYLQKENIIDESGMPKERFSAEFPKEGPSILRIQQVVRGDSAAYFCASSPEDQPQHFGDGTRLSIL.

This clonotype was recorded at least ten times. This chain uses TRBV7-8 with TRBJ2-1, with 14 bases lining up with TRBD2. Germline-derived CDR1 and CDR2 are SGHVS and FQNEAQ. J lost 7 bases, V lost 4 bases, and 3 bases had no gene match. The CDR3 loop spans 15 amino acids. In nucleotides, the CDR3 is TGTGCCAGCAGCTGGGGACTAGCGGGAGTTAATGAGCAGTTCTTC. Its translation: CASSWGLAGVNEQFF.

This rearrangement joins TRBV20-1 to TRBJ2-3, with D possibly TRBD2 on 5 matching bases. The CDR3 has 12 residues. Trimming left V 7 bases short and J 0 bases short, with 8 bases between. Germline V gene sequence: CDR1 DFQATT, CDR2 SNEGSKA (reference sequence). The CDR3 sequence is CSGGLSTDTQYF. Here the CDR3 DNA reads TGCAGTGGAGGGCTAAGCACAGATACGCAGTATTTT.